One sample yielded the 27 T cell receptor beta chains listed below, sequenced in a study of cytomegalovirus exposure and HLA in healthy donors. The PCR contained 60 Vbeta and 13 Jbeta primers. Assay: immunoSEQ multiplex PCR; the TCRdb copy retains only in-frame clones and omits some. The repertoire consists of more than 150,000 clones, with over 75% occurring once and the leading ten covering 1.5% to 2%. The sample was PBMCs. All receptors derive from a woman in her twenties or thirties in good health and CMV-seronegative.

In its sample, this clone was seen once. The rearrangement joins TRBV5-1 to TRBJ2-3, with D possibly being TRBD2 (5 bases). CDR3 length: 15 residues. V lost 0 bases and J 6 bases, leaving 14 bases between the germline ends. Germline loops: CDR1 SGHRS, CDR2 YFSETQ. CDR3 in amino acids: CASSLGLSTGDTQYF. In DNA, the CDR3 is TGCGCCAGCAGCTTGGGACTTTCCACGGGGGATACGCAGTATTTT.

This clone was detected a few times. V gene TRBV4-1 combines with J gene TRBJ1-1; D is ambiguous. CDR1 and CDR2 from the germline V gene are MGHRA and YSYEKL. With 0 bases removed from V and 1 base from J, the gap between germline ends came to 9 bases. The CDR3 covers 15 residues. DNA of the CDR3: TGCGCCAGCAGCCAAGAGGGGAGAAAGAACACTGAAGCTTTCTTT. Protein product: CASSQEGRKNTEAFF.

This clone was detected only once. Here the CDR3 DNA reads TGTGCCAGCAGCTTAGGCCGGGCGGGGGGCGGTTACAATGAGCAGTTCTTC. Translation: CASSLGRAGGGYNEQFF. This rearrangement joins TRBV7-2 to TRBJ2-1; 8 nucleotides match TRBD2. Germline V gives CDR1 SGHTA, CDR2 FQGNSA. Losses at the gene ends were 1 base for V and 4 bases for J; bases not matched to a gene: 9. The CDR3 is made up of 17 amino acids.

The rearrangement links TRBV6-1 to TRBJ2-2; 7 nucleotides match TRBD1. The CDR3 spans 15 residues. The V gene's germline CDR1 is MNHNS and CDR2 SASEGT. J was trimmed by 1 base and V by 5 bases; bases with no gene match: 4. CDR3: CASSSGTENTGELFF. The CDR3 DNA is TGTGCCAGCAGTTCCGGGACAGAGAACACCGGGGAGCTGTTTTTT.

The chain couples TRBV27 to TRBJ1-1; the D gene is possibly TRBD1 (6 bases). Deletions cut 5 bases from V and 2 bases from J, with 24 bases between. The CDR3 sequence is 18 residues long. The germline gives CDR1 MNHEY, CDR2 SMNVEV (reference sequence). CDR3 region: CASSPEPPYRETNTEAFF. The CDR3 nucleotides read TGTGCCAGCAGTCCAGAGCCTCCCTACAGGGAGACTAACACTGAAGCTTTCTTT.

This clone was recorded only once. The CDR3 loop reads CASSDSGGGVFGEQFF. The CDR3 DNA is TGTGCCAGCAGTGACTCAGGAGGGGGGGTCTTCGGTGAGCAGTTCTTC. V is TRBV6-4 and J is TRBJ2-1; D is possibly TRBD2 (7 bases). The CDR3 consists of 16 residues. Trimming stripped 0 bases from V and 9 bases from J, with 18 bases between. CDR1 and CDR2 from the germline V gene are MRHNA and SNTAGT.

V and J are TRBV7-2 and TRBJ1-1; 7 bases are shared with TRBD1. Looked up from germline, CDR1 is SGHTA and CDR2 is FQGNSA. Trimming took 4 bases from V and 5 from J; bases not matched to a gene: 7. The CDR3 has 14 residues. The CDR3 coding sequence is TGTGCCAGCAGCTACAGGGGAAGTAATACTGAAGCTTTCTTT. Amino acid sequence: CASSYRGSNTEAFF.

This chain links TRBV18 with TRBJ2-5, with 16 bases matching TRBD2. The V gene's germline CDR1 is KGHSH and CDR2 LQKENI. CDR3 length equals 16 residues. With 3 bases clipped from V and 2 bases from J, the junction kept 0 bases outside the gene matches. CDR3 bases: TGTGCCAGCTCACCGGGACTAGCGGGGGGGCAAGAGACCCAGTACTTC. It codes for CASSPGLAGGQETQYF.

The rearrangement uses TRBV30 and TRBJ2-7; 8 positions agree with TRBD1. This CDR3 spans 14 amino acids. Germline CDR1 reads GTSNPN; CDR2 reads SVGIG (reference sequence). V lost 4 bases, J lost 5 bases, and 10 bases stayed unmatched. The CDR3 DNA is TGTGCCTGGATCTCCGGGACAGGTTTCAACGAGCAGTACTTC. Amino acids: CAWISGTGFNEQYF.

This clone was seen more than once but under ten times. The CDR3: CASSDPTGALNSPLHF. CDR3 nucleotide sequence: TGTGCCAGCAGTGACCCGACAGGGGCCCTAAATTCACCCCTCCACTTT. V is TRBV6-1 and J is TRBJ1-6; 8 positions agree with TRBD1. This CDR3 spans 16 amino acids. After removal of 3 bases from V and 7 bases from J, the junction contained 8 bases not matched to a gene. Per the germline V gene, CDR1 is MNHNS and CDR2 is SASEGT.

In its sample, this clone was seen once. This chain connects TRBV19 to TRBJ1-5, with TRBD1 as a possible D gene (6 bases). The V gene's germline CDR1 is LNHDA and CDR2 SQIVND (reference sequence). V lost 3 bases to trimming and J lost 1 base, with 7 bases between them. The CDR3 is made up of 14 amino acids. The DNA for the CDR3 is TGTGCCAGTAGTATTGGACAGAGCAATCAGCCCCAGCATTTT. The encoded protein is CASSIGQSNQPQHF.

Only one count was recorded for this clone. The chain links TRBV10-3 to TRBJ1-1; 10 nucleotides match TRBD1. The V segment lost 2 bases and the J segment 3 bases; nucleotides outside the gene matches: 3. The CDR3 is 15 amino acids. Germline CDR1 reads ENHRY; CDR2 reads SYGVKD. CDR3 DNA: TGTGCCATCAGTGAGGGGACAGGGGTGGACACTGAAGCTTTCTTT. Its protein product is CAISEGTGVDTEAFF.

This sequence joins TRBV4-1 and TRBJ2-5, with D perhaps matching TRBD1 (6 bases). The CDR3 is made up of 15 amino acids. Germline-derived CDR1 and CDR2 are MGHRA and YSYEKL. V lost 4 bases to trimming and J lost 4 bases, with 16 bases between them. The CDR3 sequence: CASSPGERRGETQYF. CDR3 DNA: TGCGCCAGCAGCCCAGGGGAGAGGAGAGGAGAGACCCAGTACTTC.

This chain joins TRBV5-1 and TRBJ1-4; D is uncertain. V lost 4 bases to trimming and J lost 8 bases, with 12 bases between them. Per the germline V gene, CDR1 is SGHRS and CDR2 is YFSETQ. This CDR3 region has 13 residues. The CDR3 DNA reads TGCGCCAGCAGCCGCCGGGGAGGAGAAAAACTGTTTTTT. Translating it yields CASSRRGGEKLFF. Complete variable domain (other parts from reference TRBV5-1 and TRBJ1-4): KAGVTQTPRYLIKTRGQQVTLSCSPISGHRSVSWYQQTPGQGLQFLFEYFSETQRNKGNFPGRFSGRQFSNSRSEMNVSTLELGDSALYLCASSRRGGEKLFFGSGTQLSVL.

The J gene is TRBJ1-1, the V gene TRBV5-1; D is undetermined. Trimming shortened V by 5 bases and J by 5 bases, and 19 bases separated the two germline ends. Germline CDR1 and CDR2: SGHRS and YFSETQ. This CDR3 region has 15 residues. CDR3 residues: CASSLEGAPGTEAFF. The CDR3 DNA sequence: TGCGCCAGCAGTCTGGAGGGAGCGCCGGGGACTGAAGCTTTCTTT.

The chain uses TRBV5-1 and TRBJ2-5; D might be TRBD1 (6 bases). This CDR3 has 14 amino acids. V dropped 0 bases and J dropped 5 bases, with 11 bases sitting between them. The V gene's germline CDR1 is SGHRS and CDR2 YFSETQ. The CDR3, as DNA: TGCGCCAGCAGCTTGGCCAGGGGTGGGGAGACCCAGTACTTC. Translation gives CASSLARGGETQYF.

This clone showed up just a few times. The chain uses TRBV15 and TRBJ1-4; D unresolved. There are 18 residues in the CDR3. Germline loops: CDR1 LNHNV, CDR2 YYDKDF (reference sequence). V was pared by 2 bases and J by 2 bases, with 18 bases between. CDR3 DNA: TGTGCCACCAGCAGATTCTCAATTCGGGAGGCTACTAATGAAAAACTGTTTTTT. It specifies CATSRFSIREATNEKLFF.

The gene calls are TRBV7-6 and TRBJ2-3; 10 nucleotides line up with TRBD2. This CDR3 is 15 amino acids long. V shed 3 bases and J 2 bases; nucleotides not matched to a gene: 2. Germline values: CDR1 SGHVS, CDR2 FNYEAQ. The CDR3 here is CASSFSGGHTDTQYF. As DNA, the CDR3 is TGTGCCAGCAGCTTTAGCGGGGGGCACACAGATACGCAGTATTTT.

This clone was observed once. This chain connects TRBV5-6 to TRBJ2-3; possible D gene TRBD1, 5 bases. Between the trimmed V and J ends, which lost 4 bases and 2 bases, there was a span of 14 bases. Germline CDR1 and CDR2: SGHDT and YYEEEE. The CDR3 is 15 amino acids. The CDR3 region has the DNA TGTGCCAGCAGCATAGAACAGGCGAACACAGATACGCAGTATTTT. It yields the protein CASSIEQANTDTQYF.

V is TRBV5-1 and J is TRBJ2-1; no definite D call. Germline V gives CDR1 SGHRS, CDR2 YFSETQ. Trimming removed 4 bases at V and 9 bases at J, with 14 bases between. The CDR3 has 13 amino acids. The CDR3 here is CASSTNIKSEQFF. The CDR3 region has the DNA TGCGCCAGCAGCACAAATATCAAAAGTGAGCAGTTCTTC.

Here the CDR3 reads CASSPGRFELDRGRLRGYTF. DNA for the CDR3: TGTGCCAGTAGTCCAGGAAGGTTTGAGTTGGACAGGGGGCGATTGCGAGGCTACACCTTC. This chain links TRBV19 with TRBJ1-2; the match to TRBD1 covers 11 bases. The length of the CDR3 is 20 residues. Germline V gene data show CDR1 as LNHDA and CDR2 as SQIVND (reference sequence). The junction had 25 bases not matched to a gene; V was cut back by 5 bases and J by 8 bases.

This clone showed up just a few times. This chain uses TRBV10-1 with TRBJ2-1; 7 bases map to TRBD1. The CDR3 consists of 16 residues. The trim removed 6 bases at V and 8 bases at J, leaving 16 bases unmatched. Germline-derived CDR1 and CDR2 are WNHNN and SYGVQD (reference sequence). The CDR3: CASRQREELQGYEQFF. In nucleotides, the CDR3 is TGCGCCAGCAGACAAAGAGAAGAGTTACAGGGGTATGAGCAGTTCTTC.

The rearrangement joins TRBV9 to TRBJ1-2; 8 positions match TRBD1. The length of the CDR3 is 14 residues. Trimming took 0 bases from V and 6 from J; bases not matched to a gene: 4. CDR1 and CDR2 (germline): SGDLS, YYNGEE. The CDR3, as DNA: TGTGCCAGCAGCGTAGATTCAGGGGGCGATGGCTACACCTTC. Its protein product is CASSVDSGGDGYTF.

V gene TRBV27 combines with J gene TRBJ2-7; no reliable D call. This CDR3 is 13 amino acids long. Germline loops: CDR1 MNHEY, CDR2 SMNVEV (reference sequence). V dropped 3 bases and J dropped 0 bases, with 6 bases sitting between them. This CDR3 reads CASSLVDSYEQYF. The CDR3 region has the DNA TGTGCCAGCAGTTTGGTAGACTCCTACGAGCAGTACTTC.

The chain combines TRBV7-3 with TRBJ2-7; TRBD1 might be the D (5 bases). The CDR3 sequence is 13 residues long. V lost 3 bases and J lost 7, with 13 bases in between. CDR1 is SGHTA, CDR2 FQGTGA, per germline. The CDR3 region is CASSLGRTREQYF. CDR3 nucleotide sequence: TGTGCCAGCAGCTTGGGGCGAACGAGGGAGCAGTACTTC. Full variable domain (missing parts from reference TRBV7-3 and TRBJ2-7): GAGVSQTPSNKVTEKGKYVELRCDPISGHTALYWYRQSLGQGPEFLIYFQGTGAADDSGLPNDRFFAVRPEGSVSTLKIQRTERGDSAVYLCASSLGRTREQYFGPGTRLTVT.

This CDR3 is CASTYAGGSQYF. Written as DNA, the CDR3 is TGTGCCAGCACCTACGCAGGGGGCAGTCAGTACTTC. The V and J genes are TRBV5-5 and TRBJ2-7, with 8 bases lining up with TRBD1. V lost 6 bases, J lost 10 bases, and 9 bases stayed unmatched. This CDR3 has 12 residues. Germline values: CDR1 SGHKS, CDR2 YYEKEE (reference sequence).

V is TRBV19 and J is TRBJ1-1, with 8 bases lining up with TRBD1. Per germline, CDR1 LNHDA and CDR2 SQIVND (reference sequence). J lost 4 bases, V lost 3 bases, and 7 bases had no gene match. The CDR3 covers 15 residues. The CDR3: CASSINNRGATEAFF. The DNA for the CDR3 is TGTGCCAGTAGTATTAATAACAGGGGGGCCACTGAAGCTTTCTTT.